These 25 T cell receptor beta chains were sequenced from one sample in a study of blood T cell repertoires in COVID-19. Here immunoSEQ multiplex PCR was the method, and the copy in TCRdb shows in-frame clones only, minus some. This sample has some 270,000 clones, with approximately 83% found just once. The material sequenced was peripheral blood. Receptors originate from a woman in her 70s with acute or convalescent COVID-19.

The genes are TRBV30 and TRBJ1-6; 7 bases are shared with TRBD1. J gave up 1 base and V 1 base, and 1 base lay outside the gene matches. CDR1 is GTSNPN and CDR2 is SVGIG in the germline V gene (reference sequence). The CDR3 runs 15 residues. The CDR3 reads CAWSDRGSYNSPLHF. In DNA form, the CDR3 reads TGTGCCTGGAGTGACAGGGGATCCTATAATTCACCCCTCCACTTT.

The chain joins TRBV3-1 (or the pseudogene TRBV3-2) to TRBJ2-7, with D tentatively TRBD1 (7 bases). Per germline, CDR1 LGHDT and CDR2 YNNKEL (reference sequence). Trimming cost V 2 bases and J 8 bases, with 31 bases left between them. This CDR3 comprises 19 residues. CDR3: CASSQFRRQGDLGGSKQYF. Here the CDR3 DNA reads TGTGCCAGCAGCCAATTCCGGAGACAGGGCGATCTGGGGGGATCTAAGCAGTACTTC.

The chain has TRBV4-1 and TRBJ2-5; 10 bases agree with TRBD2. The CDR3 is made up of 17 amino acids. Germline lookup yields CDR1 MGHRA and CDR2 YSYEKL. Germline trimming cut 5 bases from V and 3 bases from J; bases unmatched to any gene: 12. The CDR3 sequence is CASSRQDPAGGKETQYF. In nucleotides, the CDR3 is TGCGCCAGCAGCAGGCAGGACCCAGCGGGGGGGAAAGAGACCCAGTACTTC.

The chain recombines TRBV5-1 with TRBJ1-2; possible D gene TRBD1, 6 bases. This CDR3 is built from 13 residues. V lost 0 bases to trimming and J lost 6 bases, with 9 bases between them. CDR1 SGHRS and CDR2 YFSETQ come from the germline V gene. CDR3 sequence: CASSLAAGDGYTF. DNA for the CDR3: TGCGCCAGCAGCTTGGCTGCAGGGGATGGCTACACCTTC.

This chain links TRBV9 with TRBJ1-6; D is uncertain. V lost 3 bases to trimming and J lost 6 bases, with 10 bases between them. This CDR3 has 14 residues. Germline assignment: CDR1 SGDLS and CDR2 YYNGEE. The CDR3 DNA follows: TGTGCCAGCAGCGCCGCAGGTTTTAATTCACCCCTCCACTTT. Amino acid sequence: CASSAAGFNSPLHF.

The chain joins TRBV5-1 to TRBJ2-7; TRBD1 aligns across 10 bases. This CDR3 has 14 amino acids. The V gene end was trimmed by 4 bases and the J gene end by 5 bases; junction bases not matched to a gene: 6. CDR1 and CDR2 from the germline V gene are SGHRS and YFSETQ. The CDR3 here is CASSKGQGSNEQYF. In nucleotides, the CDR3 is TGCGCCAGCAGCAAGGGACAGGGGAGCAACGAGCAGTACTTC.

The gene calls are TRBV2 and TRBJ1-2; D remains unclear. The CDR3 is made up of 10 amino acids. CDR1 is SNHLY, CDR2 FYNNEI, per germline. Deletions cut 6 bases from V and 5 bases from J, with 4 bases between. CDR3 nucleotides: TGTGCCAGCAGCATGTATGGCTACACCTTC. Its translation is CASSMYGYTF.

The CDR3 sequence is CASKVANGYTEAFF. The CDR3 region has the DNA TGTGCCAGCAAAGTAGCAAACGGTTACACTGAAGCTTTCTTT. The J gene is TRBJ1-1, the V gene TRBV2; D unclear. Germline assignment: CDR1 SNHLY and CDR2 FYNNEI. V lost 7 bases to trimming and J lost 3 bases, with 15 bases between them. The CDR3 covers 14 residues.

The V call is TRBV3-1 (or the pseudogene TRBV3-2), the J call TRBJ2-1; D perhaps matches TRBD1 (6 bases). Trimming removed 6 bases from V and 8 bases from J, with 17 bases in between. The CDR3 is 14 residues long. The germline V gene has CDR1 LGHDT and CDR2 YNNKEL (reference sequence). CDR3 nucleotide sequence: TGTGCCAGCAGTACAGGGACAATCCCCCATGAGCAGTTCTTC. Amino acids: CASSTGTIPHEQFF.

This clone was detected once. The rearrangement links TRBV10-3 to TRBJ2-4, with a tentative D call TRBD2 (7 bases). The length of the CDR3 is 16 residues. The ends were cut back, 3 bases at V and 2 bases at J, with 14 bases in the middle. The germline V gene encodes CDR1 ENHRY and CDR2 SYGVKD. The CDR3 protein is CAISESGGLSKNIQYF. The CDR3 DNA is TGTGCCATCAGTGAATCGGGGGGCCTCTCCAAAAACATTCAGTACTTC.

The chain joins TRBV2 to TRBJ2-1; possible D gene TRBD2, 6 bases. The germline gives CDR1 SNHLY, CDR2 FYNNEI. V lost 3 bases to trimming and J lost 1 base, with 7 bases between them. The CDR3 is 14 amino acids. CDR3 sequence (DNA): TGTGCCAGCAGTGAGGCGGGGTCCTACAATGAGCAGTTCTTC. Translating it yields CASSEAGSYNEQFF. The whole variable domain, filled in from reference TRBV2 and TRBJ2-1, reads EPEVTQTPSHQVTQMGQEVILRCVPISNHLYFYWYRQILGQKVEFLVSFYNNEISEKSEIFDDQFSVERPDGSNFTLKIRSTKLEDSAMYFCASSEAGSYNEQFFGPGTRLTVL.

The chain has TRBV11-2 and TRBJ2-7; 7 nucleotides agree with TRBD1. Germline V gene lookup returns CDR1 SGHAT and CDR2 FQNNGV. This CDR3 has 12 amino acids. The V and J ends lost 4 bases and 9 bases, in that order; junction bases with no gene match: 6. The CDR3 nucleotides read TGTGCCAGCAGCTCAAGACAGGGAGTGCAGTACTTC. Amino acids: CASSSRQGVQYF.

This clone was seen a few times. This chain connects TRBV7-3 to TRBJ2-1; no reliable D call. The CDR3 consists of 15 residues. Trimming removed 1 base at V and 2 bases at J, with 9 bases between. Per germline, CDR1 SGHTA and CDR2 FQGTGA. The CDR3 DNA reads TGTGCCAGCAGCTTAAGGTTGGGCACCTACAATGAGCAGTTCTTC. Translation: CASSLRLGTYNEQFF.

V usage is TRBV7-3 and J usage is TRBJ1-2; perhaps TRBD1 as D (5 bases). This CDR3 is built from 13 residues. V shed 3 bases and J shed 3 bases, with 8 bases lying between them. The germline CDR1 and CDR2 sequences are SGHTA and FQGTGA. CDR3 residues: CASSLGLYYGYTF. In nucleotides, the CDR3 is TGTGCCAGCAGCTTGGGACTCTACTATGGCTACACCTTC.

The J gene is TRBJ2-1, the V gene TRBV19; D is possibly TRBD1 (6 bases). V was pared by 1 base and J by 4 bases, with 14 bases between. This CDR3 is built from 16 residues. Germline V gene data show CDR1 as LNHDA and CDR2 as SQIVND (reference sequence). The CDR3 nucleotides read TGTGCCAGTAGTATAGTCACAGGGACGGAGTACAATGAGCAGTTCTTC. Amino acid sequence: CASSIVTGTEYNEQFF.

V and J are TRBV27 and TRBJ1-2; no clear D. The V and J ends lost 11 bases and 4 bases respectively, with 17 bases between them. CDR3 length: 13 residues. Germline assignment: CDR1 MNHEY and CDR2 SMNVEV (reference sequence). CDR3 region: CAGLLRGGYGYTF. The CDR3 bases are TGTGCCGGGCTCCTTCGTGGAGGCTATGGCTACACCTTC.

The chain couples TRBV19 to TRBJ1-1; D remains unclear. There are 15 residues in the CDR3. Trimming removed 7 bases from V and 1 base from J, with 16 bases in between. Germline loops: CDR1 LNHDA, CDR2 SQIVND (reference sequence). This chain's CDR3 is CASIPRGGGNTEAFF. CDR3 DNA sequence: TGTGCCAGTATCCCCCGAGGAGGTGGGAACACTGAAGCTTTCTTT.

The chain combines TRBV3-1 (or the pseudogene TRBV3-2) with TRBJ2-2, with 11 bases fitting TRBD2. Germline assignment: CDR1 LGHDT and CDR2 YNNKEL (reference sequence). The CDR3 sequence is 15 residues long. The trim removed 7 bases at V and 6 bases at J, leaving 7 bases unmatched. Written as DNA, the CDR3 is TGTGCCAGCAAAGTAGCGGGGGGGCCGTCCGGGGAGCTGTTTTTT. It is translated as CASKVAGGPSGELFF.

This CDR3 reads CASSSSVTGAETQYF. In DNA, the CDR3 is TGCGCCAGCAGCTCTAGCGTGACAGGGGCAGAGACCCAGTACTTC. This chain uses TRBV5-1 with TRBJ2-5; 8 bases align to TRBD1. This CDR3 is 15 amino acids long. J gave up 4 bases and V 3 bases, and 8 bases lay outside the gene matches. Germline loops: CDR1 SGHRS, CDR2 YFSETQ.

This clone was observed a single time. The chain links TRBV7-9 to TRBJ2-4; maybe TRBD1 (5 bases). This CDR3 has 14 residues. The V and J ends lost 5 bases and 7 bases respectively, with 15 bases between them. CDR1 is SEHNR and CDR2 is FQNEAQ in the germline V gene (reference sequence). CDR3 protein: CASSLTASGNIQYF. CDR3 nucleotides: TGTGCCAGCAGCCTGACAGCCTCCGGCAACATTCAGTACTTC.

The rearrangement links TRBV24-1 to TRBJ1-2; unclear D gene. V was cut by 4 bases and J by 5 bases, with 10 bases left in between. CDR1 and CDR2 (germline): KGHDR, SFDVKD. The CDR3 contains 13 residues. In nucleotides, the CDR3 is TGTGCCACCAGTGAGAGGGAATTTTATGGCTACACCTTC. Its translation is CATSEREFYGYTF.

The chain joins TRBV10-3 to TRBJ1-2, with 8 bases identical to TRBD1. This CDR3 spans 15 amino acids. Trimming removed 5 bases from V and 6 bases from J; junction bases left unmatched: 11. Looked up from germline, CDR1 is ENHRY and CDR2 is SYGVKD. The CDR3 DNA is TGTGCCATCAGTTACGATACCGGGACAGGAGATGGCTACACCTTC. Translation: CAISYDTGTGDGYTF.

The genes are TRBV5-4 and TRBJ1-4, with D uncertain. CDR3 length: 16 amino acids. The V gene lost 0 bases and the J gene lost 7 bases, with 16 bases spanning the gap. Germline lookup yields CDR1 SGHNT and CDR2 YYREEE (reference sequence). CDR3 amino acids: CASSLGGFGSGEKLFF. The DNA of the CDR3 is TGTGCCAGCAGCTTGGGAGGGTTCGGGAGCGGTGAAAAACTGTTTTTT.

The chain recombines TRBV3-1 (or the pseudogene TRBV3-2) with TRBJ1-4; TRBD1 aligns across 7 bases. Trimming cost V 3 bases and J 7 bases; bases outside gene matches: 5. Germline-derived CDR1 and CDR2 are LGHDT and YNNKEL (reference sequence). This CDR3 contains 14 residues. In nucleotides, the CDR3 is TGTGCCAGCAGCCAGCGAGACAGGGCTGAAAAACTGTTTTTT. Its translation is CASSQRDRAEKLFF.

The V and J genes are TRBV2 and TRBJ2-3; TRBD2 matches 8 bases. With 6 bases clipped from V and 4 bases from J, the junction kept 9 bases outside the gene matches. The CDR3 is made up of 15 amino acids. Germline assignment: CDR1 SNHLY and CDR2 FYNNEI. The CDR3 reads CASRRASGGADTQYF. CDR3 DNA sequence: TGTGCCAGCAGGAGGGCAAGCGGGGGTGCAGATACGCAGTATTTT. The entire variable domain, with the rest obtained from reference TRBV2 and TRBJ2-3, is as follows: EPEVTQTPSHQVTQMGQEVILRCVPISNHLYFYWYRQILGQKVEFLVSFYNNEISEKSEIFDDQFSVERPDGSNFTLKIRSTKLEDSAMYFCASRRASGGADTQYFGPGTRLTVL.